What follows are 24 T cell receptor beta chains derived from one specimen sequenced in a study of blood T cell repertoires in COVID-19. Libraries were prepared by immunoSEQ multiplex PCR; TCRdb keeps only in-frame clonotypes and omits some of them. The sample shows a few hundred thousand clones, more than 70% of them seen only once. Sequenced: peripheral blood. The receptors shown here come from a woman aged 45-65 years with acute or convalescent COVID-19.

The V gene is TRBV5-1, the J gene TRBJ1-2; tentative D call: TRBD1 (5 bases). V gave up 2 bases and J gave up 6 bases, with 17 bases separating them. There are 15 residues in the CDR3. CDR1 is SGHRS and CDR2 is YFSETQ in the germline V gene. Here the CDR3 DNA reads TGCGCCAGCAGCTTCATCGGGGGAAATCGGGATGGCTACACCTTC. Amino acid sequence: CASSFIGGNRDGYTF.

This clone was seen more than once but under ten times. The genes are TRBV7-2 and TRBJ1-5; D gene uncertain. Trimming removed 3 bases from V and 7 bases from J, with 10 bases in between. Germline V gene sequence: CDR1 SGHTA, CDR2 FQGNSA. The CDR3 runs 13 residues. CDR3 loop: CASSLEEVQPQHF. The CDR3 DNA reads as TGTGCCAGCAGCTTGGAGGAGGTACAGCCCCAGCATTTT.

This clone was recorded only once. The chain couples TRBV2 to TRBJ1-1; D unclear. This CDR3 is 14 amino acids long. V was clipped by 5 bases and J by 5 bases, with 15 bases between them. The germline V gene encodes CDR1 SNHLY and CDR2 FYNNEI. CDR3 amino acids: CASSLLTRGTEAFF. Here the CDR3 DNA reads TGTGCCAGCAGTCTCCTGACCCGGGGAACTGAAGCTTTCTTT. The whole variable domain, filled in from reference TRBV2 and TRBJ1-1, reads EPEVTQTPSHQVTQMGQEVILRCVPISNHLYFYWYRQILGQKVEFLVSFYNNEISEKSEIFDDQFSVERPDGSNFTLKIRSTKLEDSAMYFCASSLLTRGTEAFFGQGTRLTVV.

The chain uses TRBV19 and TRBJ2-7; D is possibly TRBD2 (5 bases). V was clipped by 3 bases and J by 5 bases, with 20 bases between them. The germline CDR1 and CDR2 sequences are LNHDA and SQIVND (reference sequence). CDR3 length: 16 amino acids. For the CDR3, the DNA is TGTGCCAGTAGTATTCTCGGGAATAGCATTACCCACGAGCAGTACTTC. It is translated as CASSILGNSITHEQYF. Using reference TRBV19 and TRBJ2-7 for the parts outside the CDR3, the full variable domain is DGGITQSPKYLFRKEGQNVTLSCEQNLNHDAMYWYRQDPGQGLRLIYYSQIVNDFQKGDIAEGYSVSREKKESFPLTVTSAQKNPTAFYLCASSILGNSITHEQYFGPGTRLTVT.

The genes are TRBV18 and TRBJ2-7, with TRBD1 as a possible D gene (6 bases). The CDR3 has 13 amino acids. Trimming cost V 1 base and J 5 bases, with 9 bases left between them. The germline V gene has CDR1 KGHSH and CDR2 LQKENI. CDR3 nucleotides: TGTGCCAGCTCACCACTAGGACAGAACGAGCAGTACGTC. As protein: CASSPLGQNEQYV.

The chain joins TRBV6-6 to TRBJ2-7; TRBD1 is a possible D gene (6 bases). V lost 0 bases and J lost 2, with 8 bases in between. CDR3 length equals 14 residues. Germline CDR1 is MNHNY and CDR2 is SVGAGI (reference sequence). The CDR3 coding sequence is TGTGCCAGCAGTTACTCTAGGACAGCCTACGAGCAGTACGTC. Amino acid sequence: CASSYSRTAYEQYV.

J is TRBJ1-2 and V is TRBV6-4, with D uncertain. Between the trimmed V and J ends, which lost 2 bases and 2 bases, there was a span of 12 bases. The length of the CDR3 is 15 residues. Germline-derived CDR1 and CDR2 are MRHNA and SNTAGT. Here the CDR3 reads CASSDSGVGNYGYTF. For the CDR3, the DNA is TGTGCCAGCAGTGACAGCGGGGTGGGGAACTATGGCTACACCTTC.

The gene calls are TRBV24-1 and TRBJ1-2; D is undetermined. The V gene lost 4 bases and the J gene lost 2 bases, with 10 bases spanning the gap. CDR1 is KGHDR, CDR2 SFDVKD, per germline. There are 14 residues in the CDR3. In nucleotides, the CDR3 is TGTGCCACCAGTGACTGGGCTACCAACTATGGCTACACCTTC. This sequence encodes CATSDWATNYGYTF.

This clone has a handful of counts. The V gene is TRBV13, the J gene TRBJ2-1; TRBD2 is a possible D gene (6 bases). V was pared by 1 base and J by 4 bases, with 11 bases between. Germline CDR1 PRHDT, CDR2 FYEKMQ (reference sequence). The CDR3 spans 15 residues. The CDR3 DNA follows: TGTGCCAGCAGCTTAGAACGGGGACTTTACAATGAGCAGTTCTTC. Protein: CASSLERGLYNEQFF.

The chain links TRBV4-3 to TRBJ1-2; no clear D. V lost 0 bases, J lost 6 bases, and 8 bases lay in between. Per germline, CDR1 LGHNA and CDR2 YSLEER. This CDR3 is built from 13 residues. The DNA for the CDR3 is TGCGCCAGCAGCCAAGATTTGAGGAATGGCTACACCTTC. Translating it yields CASSQDLRNGYTF.

This sequence joins TRBV7-9 and TRBJ2-2; tentatively, D is TRBD2 (5 bases). The CDR3 is 14 amino acids. Germline V CDR1 and CDR2: SEHNR, FQNEAQ (reference sequence). Trimming took 6 bases from V and 7 from J, leaving 15 bases between them. Here the CDR3 DNA reads TGTGCCAGCAGGGGCAGCGGAGGCGGCGGGGAGCTGTTTTTT. It yields the protein CASRGSGGGGELFF.

This clone was detected a few times. The chain carries TRBV5-1 and TRBJ2-5; 14 positions agree with TRBD2. This CDR3 comprises 15 residues. The germline V gene has CDR1 SGHRS and CDR2 YFSETQ. J lost 4 bases, V lost 3 bases, and 2 bases had no gene match. CDR3 amino acids: CASSSTSGRGETQYF. The CDR3 region has the DNA TGCGCCAGCAGCTCGACTAGCGGGAGGGGAGAGACCCAGTACTTC.

The rearrangement links TRBV5-6 to TRBJ2-7; 7 positions agree with TRBD2. The trim removed 1 base at V and 5 bases at J, leaving 12 bases unmatched. This CDR3 contains 16 residues. Germline CDR1 and CDR2: SGHDT and YYEEEE. CDR3 region: CASSLLPPGGRDEQYF. In DNA, the CDR3 is TGTGCCAGCAGCTTGTTGCCTCCGGGCGGGAGAGACGAGCAGTACTTC. Looking up the rest from reference TRBV5-6 and TRBJ2-7 gives the full variable domain: DAGVTQSPTHLIKTRGQQVTLRCSPKSGHDTVSWYQQALGQGPQFIFQYYEEEERQRGNFPDRFSGHQFPNYSSELNVNALLLGDSALYLCASSLLPPGGRDEQYFGPGTRLTVT.

The chain links TRBV18 to TRBJ1-1; the D is unclear. Trimming took off 3 bases at V and 4 bases at J, with 12 bases between the two ends. The length of the CDR3 is 14 residues. In germline, CDR1 is KGHSH, CDR2 LQKENI. The CDR3 sequence is CASSPIGGSTEAFF. The CDR3 region has the DNA TGTGCCAGCTCACCGATAGGAGGTAGCACTGAAGCTTTCTTT.

The chain is built from TRBV6-5 and TRBJ1-2, with a tentative D call TRBD1 (6 bases). This CDR3 is 13 amino acids long. Per the germline V gene, CDR1 is MNHEY and CDR2 is SVGAGI. V lost 1 base to trimming and J lost 7 bases, with 10 bases between them. The DNA for the CDR3 is TGTGCCAGCAGTTACTGGGGGGGCGGTGGCTACACCTTC. It is translated as CASSYWGGGGYTF.

The rearrangement links TRBV29-1 to TRBJ2-7; 8 positions agree with TRBD2. Germline trimming cut 6 bases from V and 3 bases from J; bases unmatched to any gene: 10. This CDR3 comprises 14 residues. Per the germline V gene, CDR1 is SQVTM and CDR2 is ANQGSEA. CDR3 DNA: TGCAGCGTGAGCCCGGGAGGGACGGGCTACGAGCAGTACTTC. Translated, it gives CSVSPGGTGYEQYF.

The rearrangement joins TRBV29-1 to TRBJ2-2; 12 nucleotides line up with TRBD2. Germline trimming cut 1 base from V and 4 bases from J; bases unmatched to any gene: 7. The CDR3 covers 17 residues. The germline V gene encodes CDR1 SQVTM and CDR2 ANQGSEA. The CDR3 here is CSVEGLAGGLATGELFF. In DNA, the CDR3 is TGCAGCGTTGAAGGGCTAGCGGGGGGGCTTGCCACCGGGGAGCTGTTTTTT.

This clone was seen once. V gene TRBV5-1 combines with J gene TRBJ2-7, with TRBD2 matching over 12 bases. This CDR3 comprises 14 residues. V trimming: 3 bases; J trimming: 3 bases; junction bases outside the gene matches: 1. CDR1 is SGHRS and CDR2 is YFSETQ in the germline V gene. The CDR3 DNA is TGCGCCAGCAGCTCGACTAGCGGGAGCTACGAGCAGTACTTC. Translated, it gives CASSSTSGSYEQYF. Full variable domain (remainder filled in from reference TRBV5-1 and TRBJ2-7): KAGVTQTPRYLIKTRGQQVTLSCSPISGHRSVSWYQQTPGQGLQFLFEYFSETQRNKGNFPGRFSGRQFSNSRSEMNVSTLELGDSALYLCASSSTSGSYEQYFGPGTRLTVT.

The chain carries TRBV2 and TRBJ1-2; 7 positions agree with TRBD1. Germline CDR1 reads SNHLY; CDR2 reads FYNNEI. The CDR3 spans 14 residues. Trimming removed 1 base from V and 4 bases from J; junction bases left unmatched: 3. This CDR3 is CASSEDRGGYGYTF. CDR3 sequence (DNA): TGTGCCAGCAGTGAAGACAGGGGTGGCTATGGCTACACCTTC.

CDR3 sequence reads: CASSLTGTEMTQYF. As DNA, the CDR3 is TGTGCCAGCAGCCTTACCGGGACTGAGATGACCCAGTACTTC. The V and J genes are TRBV11-3 and TRBJ2-5, with D perhaps matching TRBD2 (6 bases). The V end was cut by 5 bases, the J end by 7 bases, with 17 bases between. The length of the CDR3 is 14 residues. The germline CDR1 and CDR2 sequences are SGHNT and YENEEA. Based on the CDR3 plus reference TRBV11-3 and TRBJ2-5, the full variable domain is EAGVVQSPRYKIIEKKQPVAFWCNPISGHNTLYWYLQNLGQGPELLIRYENEEAVDDSQLPKDRFSAERLKGVDSTLKIQPAELGDSAVYLCASSLTGTEMTQYFGPGTRLLVL.

The V and J genes are TRBV28 and TRBJ2-7; 7 bases agree with TRBD1. CDR1 is MDHEN, CDR2 SYDVKM, per germline. The CDR3 consists of 15 residues. Trimming cost V 1 base and J 3 bases; bases outside gene matches: 6. The CDR3: CASSLSGTAFYEQYF. The CDR3 bases are TGTGCCAGCAGTTTATCCGGGACAGCCTTCTACGAGCAGTACTTC.

This chain uses TRBV2 with TRBJ2-2; 10 positions agree with TRBD2. The trim removed 6 bases at V and 5 bases at J, leaving 9 bases unmatched. Germline V gene data show CDR1 as SNHLY and CDR2 as FYNNEI. The CDR3 totals 16 residues. The CDR3: CASSPLAGGSTGELFF. CDR3 sequence (DNA): TGTGCCAGCAGCCCCTTAGCGGGAGGAAGTACCGGGGAGCTGTTTTTT.

V and J are TRBV6-5 and TRBJ2-7, with 9 bases that match TRBD1. Trimming removed 5 bases from V and 3 bases from J; junction bases left unmatched: 8. The germline V gene encodes CDR1 MNHEY and CDR2 SVGAGI. The CDR3 has 15 amino acids. The CDR3 DNA is TGTGCCAGCAGTACATCCGGGACAGGGTTCTACGAGCAGTACGTC. Its translation is CASSTSGTGFYEQYV.

CDR3 region: CASSQGGNRGQQYV. For the CDR3, the DNA is TGTGCCAGCAGCCAAGGGGGAAACAGGGGGCAGCAGTACGTC. The chain combines TRBV3-1 (or the pseudogene TRBV3-2) with TRBJ2-7; 9 bases align to TRBD1. In germline, CDR1 is LGHDT, CDR2 YNNKEL (reference sequence). With V trimmed by 1 base and J by 8 bases, 6 bases remained unmatched. The CDR3 length is 14 residues.